This TCR beta chain originates from a study of vaccination effects on CD4 cells after COVID-19 (dated by TCRdb to the early 2020s). Broadly, across the study: In the ViraFEST assay, PBMC were stimulated with viral peptide pools, and antigen-specific CD4+ T cell clonotypes were then identified by expansion using TCR sequencing. Across the study, the median time from the second dose to post-vaccine sampling was 72 days (range 14 to 241). Under 2.5 million PBMC per well were cultured with roughly 10 ug/ml peptides in IMDM containing 5% human AB serum, approximately 10 IU/ml IL-2 and gentamicin. SARS-CoV-2 spike-specific CD4+ TCR repertoires were compared before and after mRNA vaccination in COVID-19 convalescent patients and in infection-naive vaccine recipients. A total of 10 COVID-19 convalescent patients and a handful of SARS-CoV-2-naive healthy vaccine recipients were included in the full study. The Oncomine TCR Beta short-read assay on an Illumina iSeq 100 was used to sequence cultures from other donors in the study. Study-wide findings and limitations: Only a small number of convalescent patients were included, and no early post-infection timepoints were available, which limited the study. In healthy vaccine recipients, vaccine-induced clones were almost all SARS-CoV-2 mono-reactive, with only 1 of 255 being cross-reactive with common cold coronaviruses. Both infection-induced and vaccine-induced clones contracted markedly at late post-vaccination timepoints, which is consistent with waning T cell responses.

Library method: the immunoSEQ multiplex PCR assay. DNA from the cultured, isolated CD4+ T cells was subjected to TCR beta CDR3 sequencing. For the original study's pipeline: The analysis removed non-productive TCR sequences, trimmed reads to the CDR3 region, and retained only CDR3s that were 7 or more amino acids long. The MANAFEST web app was used to identify antigen-specific clonotypes by comparing expansion in peptide wells with expansion in reference cultures. Positive clones required FDR<0.05 expansion versus reference and all other wells, odds ratio above 5, and frequency above 0.1% in two replicate wells. Cross-reactive clonotypes were defined as significantly expanded in SARS-CoV-2 spike wells and in at least one common cold coronavirus spike condition. Using the stringdist R package, CDR3 similarity was measured by Levenshtein distance, and unrooted trees were constructed with ape in R 3.6.1. In TCRdb, the immuneACCESS table is reduced to in-frame sequences with V and J assigned. These tables do not hold every clone; where another copy was compared, an unresolved V gene accounts for under half, and the others remain unexplained. V and J calls and clone size are as listed in that table; D and trimming were resolved from the DNA. The sample includes just under 75,000 clones, with 73% observed a single time. The biggest ten clones account for approximately 2% of the sample.

From its cysteine to its phenylalanine, the CDR3 spans 15 amino acids. Only the CDR3 portion is preserved as DNA: 45 bases, with reading frame beginning at the first base. The trim is 10 bases for V and 4 bases for J, with a gap of 21 bases between the germline ends. CDR1 and CDR2, per the germline V gene, are KGHDR and SFDVKD. After roughly 11 days of culture, CD4+ T cells were isolated with the EasySep CD4+ T cell isolation kit. Each participant got two doses of an mRNA SARS-CoV-2 vaccine, either BNT162b2 or mRNA-1273. None of the healthy vaccine recipients had a prior SARS-CoV-2 infection, which was confirmed by nucleocapsid antibody tests that came back negative both before and after vaccination. On days 3 and 7, half of the culture medium was replaced with fresh IL-2-containing medium. Each peptide stimulation condition was cultured in triplicate wells unless otherwise noted. PBMC were separated from whole blood using Ficoll-Paque Plus gradient centrifugation and were then either cryopreserved at -140C or used fresh. The QIAamp micro DNA kit was used to extract genomic DNA from the cultured CD4+ T cells.

On this clone: Its antigen target is currently unknown. No base quality information exists; no much larger clone differs at one position.

Recombination connected TRBV24-1 to TRBJ2-5; a tentative D call is TRBD1 (7 bases match). The material was CD4+ T cells from PBMCs cultured without peptide, obtained after COVID-19 vaccination. The clonotype originates from a human donor who received a COVID-19 vaccine. The CDR3 protein sequence reads: CATSARTQGGETQYF. In nucleotide form, the sequence is TGTGCCACGTCTGCCCGGACGCAGGGGGGAGAGACCCAGTACTTC.